The 29 T cell receptor beta chains given below trace back to one sample, sequenced in a study of T cell repertoires in cytomegalovirus infection. TCRdb redid the calling of the reads with MiXCR, one entry per CDR3 protein. The sample includes a few hundred thousand distinct CDR3 sequences, approximately 40% of them seen just once. Their specific antigens are unknown. The sequencing here drew on cultured PBMCs, taken from culture after CMV antigen stimulation. The source is a human donor in good health (CMV status not recorded). Some clones in this sample may be carry-over from other donors' samples.

The gene calls are TRBV6-2 or TRBV6-3 and TRBJ1-1, with D tentatively TRBD1 (5 bases). The CDR3 is 20 residues long. Germline V gene sequence: CDR1 MNHEY, CDR2 SVGEGT. V gave up 0 bases and J gave up 0 bases, with 23 bases separating them. The CDR3 nucleotides read TGTGCCAGCAGTTACTCGTCCTGGCAGGGCAGGGCGGGATTGAACACTGAAGCTTTCTTT. Translation: CASSYSSWQGRAGLNTEAFF.

The CDR3 reads CASSLSETVGTQYF. Here the CDR3 DNA reads TGTGCCAGCAGTTTATCGGAGACAGTGGGGACCCAGTACTTC. J is TRBJ2-5 and V is TRBV28, with D possibly matching TRBD1 (5 bases). Looked up from germline, CDR1 is MDHEN and CDR2 is SYDVKM. This CDR3 is built from 14 residues. Trimming left V 1 base short and J 7 bases short, with 13 bases between.

This clonotype has just a few counts. V and J are TRBV7-9 and TRBJ1-6; 8 bases are shared with TRBD1. The CDR3 is 16 residues long. J lost 9 bases, V lost 6 bases, and 13 bases had no gene match. Germline V CDR1 and CDR2: SEHNR, FQNEAQ (reference sequence). The CDR3 DNA reads as TGTGCCAGCAGTCCCATCGGCAGGGGGCTTGGTTCACCCCTCCACTTT. This codes for CASSPIGRGLGSPLHF.

The gene calls are TRBV4-3 and TRBJ2-4; 7 nucleotides agree with TRBD2. CDR3 size: 16 residues. V shed 6 bases and J 9 bases; nucleotides not matched to a gene: 17. Germline V gene data show CDR1 as LGHNA and CDR2 as YSLEER. CDR3 loop: CASSPSGGRREVIQYF. CDR3 coding DNA: TGCGCCAGCAGTCCATCCGGCGGCCGCCGGGAGGTCATTCAGTACTTC.

The chain employs TRBV6-2 or TRBV6-3 and TRBJ2-7; D is ambiguous. Trimming stripped 2 bases from V and 5 bases from J, with 16 bases between. From germline, CDR1 is MNHEY and CDR2 SVGEGT. The CDR3 consists of 15 residues. The DNA of the CDR3 is TGTGCCAGCAGTTACGAGACCCGCACGGGCGACGAGCAGTACTTC. It translates to CASSYETRTGDEQYF.

The chain has TRBV5-4 and TRBJ2-2, with D tentatively TRBD1 (6 bases). CDR1 and CDR2 from the germline V gene are SGHNT and YYREEE (reference sequence). Trimming removed 4 bases from V and 7 bases from J, with 20 bases in between. The CDR3 loop spans 16 amino acids. CDR3 sequence reads: CASSLGPDRYFGELFF. CDR3 in DNA: TGTGCCAGCAGCCTTGGACCGGACAGATACTTCGGGGAGCTGTTTTTT.

The V call is TRBV9, the J call TRBJ1-5, with TRBD1 as a possible D gene (5 bases). V dropped 6 bases and J dropped 5 bases, with 18 bases sitting between them. The CDR3 length is 15 residues. Germline CDR1 is SGDLS and CDR2 is YYNGEE. This CDR3 is CASNERGRDDQPQHF. In nucleotides, the CDR3 is TGTGCCAGCAACGAAAGGGGCAGGGATGATCAGCCCCAGCATTTT.

This chain links TRBV6-5 with TRBJ2-3, with no clear D. Looked up from germline, CDR1 is MNHEY and CDR2 is SVGAGI. Trimming removed 2 bases at V and 4 bases at J, with 10 bases between. The CDR3 runs to 14 residues. CDR3 bases: TGTGCCAGCAGTTACAGAAGTGGGGCAGATACGCAGTATTTT. This sequence encodes CASSYRSGADTQYF.

CDR3 amino acids: CASSRESAGQHF. The CDR3, as DNA: TGTGCCAGCTCACGAGAATCGGCCGGCCAGCATTTT. This chain links TRBV18 with TRBJ1-5; D not resolved. Trimming removed 4 bases from V and 12 bases from J, with 13 bases in between. The CDR3 sequence is 12 residues long. The germline gives CDR1 KGHSH, CDR2 LQKENI. Using reference TRBV18 and TRBJ1-5 for the parts outside the CDR3, the full variable domain is NAGVMQNPRHLVRRRGQEARLRCSPMKGHSHVYWYRQLPEEGLKFMVYLQKENIIDESGMPKERFSAEFPKEGPSILRIQQVVRGDSAAYFCASSRESAGQHFGDGTRLSIL.

The chain uses TRBV7-2 and TRBJ2-2; 8 positions match TRBD2. There are 16 residues in the CDR3. The ends lost 0 bases at V and 2 bases at J; junction bases unmatched: 2. The germline CDR1 and CDR2 sequences are SGHTA and FQGNSA. The CDR3 DNA sequence: TGTGCCAGCAGCTTAGCTAGCGGGATTAACACCGGGGAGCTGTTTTTT. It codes for CASSLASGINTGELFF. Using reference TRBV7-2 and TRBJ2-2 for the parts outside the CDR3, the full variable domain is GAGVSQSPSNKVTEKGKDVELRCDPISGHTALYWYRQSLGQGLEFLIYFQGNSAPDKSGLPSDRFSAERTGGSVSTLTIQRTQQEDSAVYLCASSLASGINTGELFFGEGSRLTVL.

J is TRBJ2-7 and V is TRBV7-2, with D hard to call. The V end was cut by 1 base, the J end by 3 bases, with 10 bases between. Germline V gene sequence: CDR1 SGHTA, CDR2 FQGNSA. The CDR3 sequence is 14 residues long. In nucleotides, the CDR3 is TGTGCCAGCAGCTTAGGGATAGCCTACTACGAGCAGTACTTC. It encodes CASSLGIAYYEQYF.

This clonotype was detected a few times. The chain uses TRBV12-3 or TRBV12-4 and TRBJ2-1, with TRBD2 as a possible D gene (6 bases). The V gene lost 3 bases and the J gene lost 6 bases, with 9 bases spanning the gap. The CDR3 extends over 13 amino acids. CDR3 DNA sequence: TGTGCCAGCAGTTTTGGGGGACTCAATGAGCAGTTCTTC. As protein: CASSFGGLNEQFF.

V usage is TRBV7-9 and J usage is TRBJ1-3, with D unclear. Trimming pared 0 bases from V and 4 bases from J, leaving 7 bases between. The CDR3 is 14 amino acids. The germline V gene has CDR1 SEHNR and CDR2 FQNEAQ (reference sequence). DNA of the CDR3: TGTGCCAGCAGCTTAGCGCTAAGGGGAAACACCATATATTTT. Its protein product is CASSLALRGNTIYF.

A few counts support this clonotype. The chain combines TRBV20-1 with TRBJ2-1; 7 nucleotides agree with TRBD2. The CDR3 sequence is 13 residues long. V gave up 1 base and J gave up 5 bases; unmatched junction bases: 2. The germline V gene has CDR1 DFQATT and CDR2 SNEGSKA (reference sequence). CDR3: CSARVRENNEQFF. In nucleotides, the CDR3 is TGCAGTGCTAGAGTGCGGGAGAACAATGAGCAGTTCTTC.

This chain links TRBV11-1 with TRBJ2-5; 8 bases align to TRBD1. The J segment lost 0 bases and the V segment lost 4 bases, leaving 7 bases of the junction unmatched. CDR3 length equals 16 residues. The V gene's germline CDR1 is SGHAT and CDR2 FQDESV (reference sequence). The CDR3 nucleotides are TGTGCCAGCAGCTCCCCTCACAGGGGGTACCAAGAGACCCAGTACTTC. This codes for CASSSPHRGYQETQYF. Full variable domain (outside the CDR3, taken from reference TRBV11-1 and TRBJ2-5): EAEVAQSPRYKITEKSQAVAFWCDPISGHATLYWYRQILGQGPELLVQFQDESVVDDSQLPKDRFSAERLKGVDSTLKIQPAELGDSAMYLCASSSPHRGYQETQYFGPGTRLLVL.

The gene calls are TRBV7-8 and TRBJ1-2; tentatively, D is TRBD1 (5 bases). V was trimmed by 3 bases and J by 4 bases, leaving 18 bases between them. Looked up from germline, CDR1 is SGHVS and CDR2 is FQNEAQ. The CDR3 is 16 residues long. CDR3 sequence (DNA): TGTGCCAGCAGCTTTACCGCGGGGGATGGTCCCTATGGCTACACCTTC. Protein: CASSFTAGDGPYGYTF.

This clonotype has more than one count but fewer than ten. DNA of the CDR3: TGTGCCAGCAGCTTAGGCTTCCCCTACGAGCAGTACTTC. Amino acids: CASSLGFPYEQYF. V is TRBV7-8 and J is TRBJ2-7; D gene unclear. The ends were cut back, 1 base at V and 2 bases at J, with 6 bases in the middle. This CDR3 comprises 13 residues. Germline V lookup: CDR1 SGHVS, CDR2 FQNEAQ.

The chain recombines TRBV19 with TRBJ2-3, with 9 bases fitting TRBD2. CDR3 length equals 15 residues. V was pared by 6 bases and J by 3 bases, with 7 bases of the junction left unmatched. Germline V lookup: CDR1 LNHDA, CDR2 SQIVND (reference sequence). Here the CDR3 reads CASRPSGTRTDTQYF. DNA for the CDR3: TGTGCCAGTAGACCTAGCGGGACAAGGACAGATACGCAGTATTTT.

The rearrangement uses TRBV4-1 and TRBJ2-1; D uncertain. This CDR3 has 17 amino acids. Germline lookup yields CDR1 MGHRA and CDR2 YSYEKL. V was clipped by 4 bases and J by 4 bases, with 20 bases between them. CDR3 nucleotide sequence: TGCGCCAGCAGCCCCAAGATTTTAGGGCCCATTTACAATGAGCAGTTCTTC. It yields the protein CASSPKILGPIYNEQFF.

The table lists this clonotype with many counts. The chain links TRBV7-2 to TRBJ2-1, with 7 bases identical to TRBD2. The CDR3 loop spans 16 amino acids. The germline gives CDR1 SGHTA, CDR2 FQGNSA. The V and J ends lost 3 bases and 0 bases, in that order; junction bases with no gene match: 5. CDR3 sequence: CASSFASGSSYNEQFF. As DNA, the CDR3 is TGTGCCAGCAGCTTCGCTAGCGGTAGCTCCTACAATGAGCAGTTCTTC. The whole variable domain, filled in from reference TRBV7-2 and TRBJ2-1, reads GAGVSQSPSNKVTEKGKDVELRCDPISGHTALYWYRQSLGQGLEFLIYFQGNSAPDKSGLPSDRFSAERTGGSVSTLTIQRTQQEDSAVYLCASSFASGSSYNEQFFGPGTRLTVL.

The chain has TRBV6-7 and TRBJ1-1; D not certain. TRBV6-7 is classed as an ORF, of uncertain function. Trimming cost V 3 bases and J 1 base, with 9 bases left between them. The length of the CDR3 is 14 residues. This CDR3 reads CASSYNPENTEAFF. Written as DNA, the CDR3 is TGTGCCAGCAGTTATAATCCAGAGAACACTGAAGCTTTCTTT.

The CDR3 bases are TGTGCCAGTAGGATGGGGGGCCGGTATGGCTACACCTTC. This codes for CASRMGGRYGYTF. J is TRBJ1-2 and V is TRBV19, with D perhaps TRBD1 (6 bases). CDR1 is LNHDA and CDR2 is SQIVND in the germline V gene (reference sequence). V gave up 6 bases and J gave up 5 bases, with 13 bases separating them. The length of the CDR3 is 13 residues.

The chain has TRBV4-1 and TRBJ2-3; D is possibly TRBD2 (6 bases). This CDR3 comprises 16 residues. V lost 6 bases and J lost 0, with 16 bases in between. Germline CDR1 and CDR2: MGHRA and YSYEKL. The CDR3 DNA is TGCGCCAGCAGTGCAGGGAGGCGGCCAAGCACAGATACGCAGTATTTT. It translates to CASSAGRRPSTDTQYF.

CDR3 amino acids: CASSPGQGGREQFF. The DNA for the CDR3 is TGTGCCAGCAGCCCCGGACAGGGCGGACGTGAGCAGTTCTTC. The chain uses TRBV7-9 and TRBJ2-1; 8 bases fit TRBD1. This CDR3 spans 14 amino acids. V dropped 5 bases and J dropped 9; count of bases not matched to a gene: 9. Germline V lookup: CDR1 SEHNR, CDR2 FQNEAQ (reference sequence).

This sequence joins TRBV5-1 and TRBJ2-2; no reliable D call. The germline V gene encodes CDR1 SGHRS and CDR2 YFSETQ. CDR3 size: 14 residues. The ends were cut back, 4 bases at V and 5 bases at J, with 12 bases in the middle. The CDR3 loop reads CASSPGDGTGELFF. The DNA for the CDR3 is TGCGCCAGCAGCCCAGGTGATGGGACCGGGGAGCTGTTTTTT.

This clonotype was recorded only once. The rearrangement uses TRBV3-1 and TRBJ1-5; D not resolved. In germline, CDR1 is LGHDT, CDR2 YNNKEL (reference sequence). The CDR3 totals 15 residues. V was trimmed by 3 bases and J by 2 bases, leaving 11 bases between them. Written as DNA, the CDR3 is TGTGCCAGCAGCCAGAAGGGCGGACGCAATCAGCCCCAGCATTTT. Protein product: CASSQKGGRNQPQHF.

The genes are TRBV6-6 and TRBJ2-5; unclear D gene. CDR1 MNHNY and CDR2 SVGAGI come from the germline V gene (reference sequence). The CDR3 totals 11 residues. V lost 1 base and J 10 bases, leaving 7 bases between the germline ends. As DNA, the CDR3 is TGTGCCAGCAGTTACTTTTGGGGCCAGTACTTC. Its translation is CASSYFWGQYF.

This chain uses TRBV7-2 with TRBJ2-3; D might be TRBD1 (5 bases). The germline gives CDR1 SGHTA, CDR2 FQGNSA. The CDR3 is made up of 11 amino acids. V dropped 6 bases and J dropped 11 bases, with 12 bases sitting between them. CDR3 coding DNA: TGTGCCAGCAGGGACACCCTCCTGCAGTATTTT. Protein product: CASRDTLLQYF.

The CDR3 reads CASSQGLQGLTDTQYF. For the CDR3, the DNA is TGCGCCAGCAGCCAAGGTCTCCAGGGCCTCACAGATACGCAGTATTTT. This chain joins TRBV4-1 and TRBJ2-3, with a possible D match to TRBD1 (5 bases). The V end lost 1 base, the J end lost 2 bases, and 13 bases lay between the germline ends. The CDR3 runs 16 residues. The germline CDR1 and CDR2 sequences are MGHRA and YSYEKL.